The 20 T cell receptor beta chains presented below share a single source sample, sequenced in a study of T cell responses to AZD1222 COVID-19 vaccine. Generated by immunoSEQ multiplex PCR, the TCRdb table keeps only in-frame clones and is missing some. The table shows 75,000 to 100,000 clones, with just over 85% occurring only once. The source material was peripheral blood, sampled on day 0 of AZD1222 vaccination. The receptors come from an adult in good health.

The rearrangement uses TRBV4-3 and TRBJ2-1, with a tentative D call TRBD2 (5 bases). Germline V lookup: CDR1 LGHNA, CDR2 YSLEER. Trimming pared 5 bases from V and 10 bases from J, leaving 18 bases between. The CDR3 spans 14 residues. The CDR3 reads CASSEAAGVGEQFF. CDR3 in DNA: TGCGCCAGCAGCGAAGCGGCGGGTGTCGGCGAGCAGTTCTTC.

The count of this clone is one. This chain uses TRBV20-1 with TRBJ2-1; 10 nucleotides agree with TRBD2. Trimming took 3 bases from V and 9 from J; bases not matched to a gene: 11. CDR1 and CDR2 (germline): DFQATT, SNEGSKA (reference sequence). This CDR3 is 15 amino acids long. CDR3 protein: CSASILSGRASEQFF. In nucleotides, the CDR3 is TGCAGTGCTAGTATCTTAAGCGGGAGGGCATCTGAGCAGTTCTTC.

The J gene is TRBJ2-7, the V gene TRBV27, with D unresolved. Trimming pared 5 bases from V and 2 bases from J, leaving 10 bases between. The CDR3 extends over 13 amino acids. The germline CDR1 and CDR2 sequences are MNHEY and SMNVEV (reference sequence). The CDR3 region has the DNA TGTGCCAGCAGTCCCGGCGGTACCTACGAGCAGTACTTC. This sequence encodes CASSPGGTYEQYF.

This chain joins TRBV5-1 and TRBJ1-6, with D unclear. The CDR3 length is 12 residues. V shed 6 bases and J shed 8 bases, with 9 bases lying between them. Per the germline V gene, CDR1 is SGHRS and CDR2 is YFSETQ. CDR3 in amino acids: CASKTGDSPLHF. DNA of the CDR3: TGCGCCAGCAAGACGGGTGATTCACCCCTCCACTTT.

CDR3 residues: CASSLGPYGYTF. The CDR3 DNA is TGTGCCAGCAGCTTGGGGCCCTATGGCTACACCTTC. The rearrangement uses TRBV7-2 and TRBJ1-2, with D possibly matching TRBD1 (5 bases). Germline lookup yields CDR1 SGHTA and CDR2 FQGNSA. V was clipped by 3 bases and J by 4 bases, with 6 bases between them. The length of the CDR3 is 12 residues.

V and J are TRBV18 and TRBJ1-3, with D perhaps matching TRBD1 (6 bases). The CDR3 is made up of 16 amino acids. The ends were cut back, 5 bases at V and 0 bases at J, with 14 bases in the middle. From germline, CDR1 is KGHSH and CDR2 LQKENI. CDR3 in amino acids: CASSEYRDFSGNTIYF. The CDR3, as DNA: TGTGCCAGCTCAGAGTACAGGGACTTCTCTGGAAACACCATATATTTT.

This chain joins TRBV30 and TRBJ2-1; 12 bases line up with TRBD2. V shed 5 bases and J 10 bases; nucleotides not matched to a gene: 6. Germline assignment: CDR1 GTSNPN and CDR2 SVGIG (reference sequence). The CDR3 has 13 amino acids. CDR3 DNA sequence: TGTGCCTGGGCTAGCGGGAGGGCCAGGGAGCAGTTCTTC. It specifies CAWASGRAREQFF.

V and J are TRBV18 and TRBJ1-5; TRBD1 agrees at 12 bases. Looked up from germline, CDR1 is KGHSH and CDR2 is LQKENI. The V gene end was trimmed by 4 bases and the J gene end by 2 bases; junction bases not matched to a gene: 12. This CDR3 spans 19 amino acids. CDR3 in DNA: TGTGCCAGCTCACAAATGACCGGGACAGGGGGCGCGGGCAATCAGCCCCAGCATTTT. Its translation is CASSQMTGTGGAGNQPQHF.

The V and J genes are TRBV5-6 and TRBJ2-7, with D unresolved. The CDR3 has 12 amino acids. Germline V gene data show CDR1 as SGHDT and CDR2 as YYEEEE. V lost 1 base to trimming and J lost 5 bases, with 7 bases between them. The CDR3 protein is CASSLMGNEQYF. In nucleotides, the CDR3 is TGTGCCAGCAGCTTGATGGGGAACGAGCAGTACTTC.

This clone was seen more than once but under ten times. The CDR3 region has the DNA TGTGCCAGCAGCTTGGCCCCCGCATCGGGCACCATATATTTT. Translated, it gives CASSLAPASGTIYF. This rearrangement joins TRBV11-2 to TRBJ1-3; D unclear. V lost 3 bases, J lost 9 bases, and 15 bases lay in between. Germline V gives CDR1 SGHAT, CDR2 FQNNGV. There are 14 residues in the CDR3.

This chain connects TRBV27 to TRBJ1-6; D may be TRBD1 (5 bases). The CDR3 is made up of 13 amino acids. Germline CDR1 is MNHEY and CDR2 is SMNVEV (reference sequence). The V end lost 4 bases, the J end lost 10 bases, and 11 bases lay between the germline ends. CDR3 in DNA: TGTGCCAGCAGTTATGAAGGGGTATCACCCCTCCACTTT. The encoded protein is CASSYEGVSPLHF.

The CDR3 protein is CASSYDKGYGYTF. The CDR3 DNA sequence: TGTGCCAGCAGTTACGATAAGGGTTATGGCTACACCTTC. The V gene is TRBV6-2 or TRBV6-3, the J gene TRBJ1-2; no definite D call. This CDR3 has 13 amino acids. CDR1 and CDR2 from the germline V gene are MNHEY and SVGEGT. The germline V and J ends were trimmed by 2 bases and 5 bases, with 9 bases remaining between them.

In DNA, the CDR3 is TGTGCCAGTAGTATATTACAGGGTGGCTATGGCTACACCTTC. Encoded protein: CASSILQGGYGYTF. This chain joins TRBV19 and TRBJ1-2, with D perhaps matching TRBD1 (6 bases). CDR3 length equals 14 residues. Germline loops: CDR1 LNHDA, CDR2 SQIVND (reference sequence). V was clipped by 2 bases and J by 4 bases, with 11 bases between them.

This clone was seen a single time. CDR3 region: CASTVAGGLSGTQYF. The CDR3, as DNA: TGTGCCAGCACCGTAGCGGGGGGCCTAAGCGGGACCCAGTACTTC. J is TRBJ2-5 and V is TRBV7-8; TRBD2 agrees at 10 bases. Germline V CDR1 and CDR2: SGHVS, FQNEAQ. V lost 7 bases, J lost 7 bases, and 12 bases stayed unmatched. The CDR3 consists of 15 residues.

J is TRBJ2-7 and V is TRBV7-8; D could derive from TRBD1 or TRBD2 (5 bases each). The V end lost 5 bases, the J end lost 5 bases, and 19 bases lay between the germline ends. This CDR3 comprises 15 residues. CDR1 is SGHVS and CDR2 is FQNEAQ in the germline V gene. CDR3 bases: TGTGCCAGCAGCGCCGCCGGGACCAGAAAGAACGAGCAGTACTTC. Translated, it gives CASSAAGTRKNEQYF.

The rearrangement joins TRBV6-5 to TRBJ1-6; no clear D. Germline assignment: CDR1 MNHEY and CDR2 SVGAGI. Trimming pared 2 bases from V and 9 bases from J, leaving 14 bases between. The CDR3 spans 15 residues. The CDR3 sequence is CASSYRSVEGSPLHF. In DNA, the CDR3 is TGTGCCAGCAGTTACCGGTCGGTCGAGGGTTCACCCCTCCACTTT.

This rearrangement joins TRBV14 to TRBJ1-3; D uncertain. This CDR3 is built from 11 residues. The germline V gene has CDR1 SGHDN and CDR2 FVKESK. Trimming cost V 6 bases and J 6 bases, with 6 bases left between them. The CDR3 bases are TGTGCCAGCAGTCAGGAAAACACCATATATTTT. Its translation is CASSQENTIYF. Variable domain in full (rest from reference TRBV14 and TRBJ1-3): EAGVTQFPSHSVIEKGQTVTLRCDPISGHDNLYWYRRVMGKEIKFLLHFVKESKQDESGMPNNRFLAERTGGTYSTLKVQPAELEDSGVYFCASSQENTIYFGEGSWLTVV.

A remark on this clone: The junction departs from germline at one end; a sequencing error may be responsible. The genes are TRBV13 and TRBJ1-2; D possibly corresponds to TRBD1 (6 bases). Germline V lookup: CDR1 PRHDT, CDR2 FYEKMQ (reference sequence). The CDR3 is 16 amino acids. Here the CDR3 DNA reads TGTGTCAGCAGCTTAGGCCGCGGCAGGGGAGGCTATGGCTACACCTTC. Translation gives CVSSLGRGRGGYGYTF. Full variable domain (outside the CDR3, taken from reference TRBV13 and TRBJ1-2): AAGVIQSPRHLIKEKRETATLKCYPIPRHDTVYWYQQGPGQDPQFLISFYEKMQSDKGSIPDRFSAQQFSDYHSELNMSSLELGDSALYFCVSSLGRGRGGYGYTFGSGTRLTVV.

This rearrangement joins TRBV5-6 to TRBJ1-6; D gene ambiguous. Looked up from germline, CDR1 is SGHDT and CDR2 is YYEEEE. Trimming took off 3 bases at V and 3 bases at J, with 10 bases between the two ends. The CDR3 is made up of 15 amino acids. CDR3 region: CASSSRSVYNSPLHF. The CDR3 bases are TGTGCCAGCAGCTCCCGGTCGGTCTATAATTCACCCCTCCACTTT.

This chain joins TRBV5-6 and TRBJ1-1; D remains unclear. This CDR3 is built from 13 residues. The V gene lost 2 bases and the J gene lost 0 bases, with 5 bases spanning the gap. Germline V gene data show CDR1 as SGHDT and CDR2 as YYEEEE. CDR3 region: CASSFPMNTEAFF. In nucleotides, the CDR3 is TGTGCCAGCAGCTTCCCCATGAACACTGAAGCTTTCTTT.